This T cell receptor (beta chain) was sequenced in a study of cytomegalovirus exposure and HLA in healthy donors. Trimming left V 4 bases short and J 2 bases short, with 6 bases between. Germline lookup yields CDR1 SGHTA and CDR2 FQGNSA. The CDR3 length is 12 residues. Whole-study findings and limits: According to the study, roughly 180 TCR beta chains were cytomegalovirus-associated. The classifier, whose performance was assessed in both the original and validation cohorts, reportedly diagnosed cytomegalovirus status with high specificity and sensitivity.

Notes on this clone: Its antigen remains unidentified.

Using immunoSEQ multiplex PCR, the repertoire was profiled, and TCRdb retains in-frame clones only, with some absent. The profile shows about 60,000 clones, about 96% of them singletons. The donors were part of the validation cohort of fewer than 150 subjects. That cohort was separate from the first cohort, which comprised 500 to 850 subjects. The chain couples TRBV7-2 to TRBJ2-7; D gene unclear. The sequence derives from a man between 18 and 35 years old in good health and CMV-seronegative. The sample consisted of PBMCs. CDR3 coding DNA: TGTGCCAGCAGCTCAAGCCCCTACGAGCAGTACTTC. It translates to CASSSSPYEQYF.